The 10 T cell receptor beta chains below come from one sample, sequenced in a study of T cells in Graves' hyperthyroidism and ophthalmopathy. Researchers amplified the TCR beta CDR3 regions from RNA transcripts. The study used the HTBI primer set for a first-round RT-PCR of the TCR CDR3. TCRdb reprocessed the multiplex PCR reads with MiXCR, giving one entry per CDR3 protein. In the table there are fewer than 650,000 distinct CDR3 sequences, 46% of which are singletons. Material: peripheral blood or thyroid tissue (not recorded which). These receptors all stem from an adult woman with Graves' disease, either hyperthyroidism or ophthalmopathy (not recorded which).

This clonotype showed up just a few times. The chain combines TRBV15 with TRBJ2-7; TRBD1 agrees at 9 bases. V shed 5 bases and J 5 bases; nucleotides not matched to a gene: 7. The CDR3 length is 14 residues. CDR1 and CDR2 (germline): LNHNV, YYDKDF (reference sequence). The CDR3 spells CATSGDRESNEQYF. The CDR3 DNA sequence: TGTGCCACCAGCGGGGACAGGGAGAGTAACGAGCAGTACTTC.

This clonotype was recorded at least ten times. This chain joins TRBV5-1 and TRBJ2-7; the D gene is possibly TRBD2 (7 bases). The CDR3 is 15 amino acids. Germline V gene data show CDR1 as SGHRS and CDR2 as YFSETQ. Trimming removed 1 base at V and 2 bases at J, with 13 bases between. As DNA, the CDR3 is TGCGCCAGCAGCTTGACTCGGGGGGCAACCTACGAGCAGTACTTC. It codes for CASSLTRGATYEQYF.

This clonotype was found a few times. The chain recombines TRBV12-3 or TRBV12-4 with TRBJ1-2; D gene unclear. Trimming removed 1 base from V and 7 bases from J, with 7 bases in between. CDR3 length: 12 amino acids. CDR3 protein: CASSLGTFGYTF. CDR3 nucleotide sequence: TGTGCCAGCAGTTTAGGCACCTTTGGCTACACCTTC.

V usage is TRBV10-1 and J usage is TRBJ1-1; TRBD1 matches at 8 bases. This CDR3 is 14 amino acids long. Germline-derived CDR1 and CDR2 are WNHNN and SYGVQD (reference sequence). V was pared by 2 bases and J by 4 bases, with 3 bases of the junction left unmatched. CDR3 residues: CASSETDRVTEAFF. The DNA for the CDR3 is TGCGCCAGCAGTGAGACGGACAGGGTCACTGAAGCTTTCTTT.

This clonotype has only one observation. The V and J genes are TRBV2 and TRBJ2-3; weak D call: TRBD2 (6 bases). V dropped 10 bases and J dropped 5 bases, with 16 bases sitting between them. Looked up from germline, CDR1 is SNHLY and CDR2 is FYNNEI. This CDR3 region has 13 residues. The CDR3 nucleotides are TGTGCCAACAGCCTCACGGGGGTAGATACGCAGTATTTT. Its protein is CANSLTGVDTQYF. The full variable domain, its missing parts supplied by reference TRBV2 and TRBJ2-3, is EPEVTQTPSHQVTQMGQEVILRCVPISNHLYFYWYRQILGQKVEFLVSFYNNEISEKSEIFDDQFSVERPDGSNFTLKIRSTKLEDSAMYFCANSLTGVDTQYFGPGTRLTVL.

V is TRBV2 and J is TRBJ1-1; D is possibly TRBD1 (6 bases). Trimming stripped 3 bases from V and 0 bases from J, with 8 bases between. Germline-derived CDR1 and CDR2 are SNHLY and FYNNEI. The CDR3 consists of 14 residues. This CDR3 is CASSEGAMNTEAFF. The CDR3, as DNA: TGTGCCAGCAGTGAGGGGGCAATGAACACTGAAGCTTTCTTT.

This clonotype was recorded at least ten times. J is TRBJ2-2 and V is TRBV9; no reliable D call. This CDR3 spans 13 amino acids. V was trimmed by 4 bases and J by 7 bases, leaving 11 bases between them. Per germline, CDR1 SGDLS and CDR2 YYNGEE. CDR3 region: CASSFLWVGELFF. The CDR3 DNA is TGTGCCAGCAGCTTCCTTTGGGTCGGGGAGCTGTTTTTT.

This chain links TRBV7-8 with TRBJ1-6, with D uncertain. The ends were cut back, 3 bases at V and 5 bases at J, with 14 bases in the middle. The CDR3 is made up of 16 amino acids. From germline, CDR1 is SGHVS and CDR2 FQNEAQ. CDR3 region: CASSFLSGADNSPLHF. The CDR3 DNA is TGTGCCAGCAGCTTTCTTTCGGGAGCAGATAATTCACCCCTCCACTTT. The complete variable domain, with remaining parts taken from reference TRBV7-8 and TRBJ1-6, reads GAGVSQSPRYKVAKRGQDVALRCDPISGHVSLFWYQQALGQGPEFLTYFQNEAQLDKSGLPSDRFFAERPEGSVSTLKIQRTQQEDSAVYLCASSFLSGADNSPLHFGNGTRLTVT.

This clonotype has only a few counts. CDR3 DNA: TGTGCCATCAGAGACAGGGGCAGGGCAGATACGCAGTATTTT. Protein: CAIRDRGRADTQYF. The V and J genes are TRBV10-3 and TRBJ2-3; 8 positions agree with TRBD1. The CDR3 loop spans 14 amino acids. Germline V gives CDR1 ENHRY, CDR2 SYGVKD. The junction had 6 bases not matched to a gene; V was cut back by 6 bases and J by 4 bases.

The chain recombines TRBV7-9 with TRBJ1-2, with 10 bases that match TRBD1. V gave up 4 bases and J gave up 8 bases; unmatched junction bases: 13. Germline loops: CDR1 SEHNR, CDR2 FQNEAQ (reference sequence). The CDR3 is 16 amino acids. CDR3 DNA sequence: TGTGCCAGCAGCTCGAACAAGGGGGACAGGGGTCGAGGCTACACCTTC. This sequence encodes CASSSNKGDRGRGYTF.